The T cell receptor beta chain under discussion was sequenced for a study of T-cell reconstitution after alpha-beta-depleted transplantation in children. Study outcomes and limitations: T-cell counts and diversity at one year post-transplant came mainly from newly produced T cells. The study traced high day-60 TCRbeta diversity in some patients to surviving recipient T cells and thymic progenitors. Expanded clones from the graft, numbering several hundred, reportedly supplied alpha-beta T cells about two months after transplant.

Using unique molecular identifiers, the investigators prepared the TCRbeta library. MiXCR, applied by TCRdb to the PCR reads, yields one record per CDR3 protein. The sample lists about a million distinct CDR3 sequences, about 30% occurring once. The germline gives CDR1 MDHEN, CDR2 SYDVKM. The CDR3 covers 14 residues. J was trimmed by 4 bases and V by 6 bases; bases with no gene match: 9. On this clonotype: What it binds is unknown.

The V call is TRBV28, the J call TRBJ2-7; 7 bases are shared with TRBD1. The clonotype was recovered from a boy in the first two years of life who had a stem cell transplant for SCID, so the T cells may come from the graft donor. The material was PBMCs, mostly from graft donor cells, obtained 360 days after TCRalphabeta/CD19-depleted stem cell transplant. CDR3 in amino acids: CASSRMPTGYEQYF. CDR3 DNA: TGTGCCAGCAGCCGGATGCCGACAGGGTACGAGCAGTACTTC. The full variable domain, in which reference TRBV28 and TRBJ2-7 provide the parts outside the CDR3, is DVKVTQSSRYLVKRTGEKVFLECVQDMDHENMFWYRQDPGLGLRLIYFSYDVKMKEKGDIPEGYSVSREKKERFSLILESASTNQTSMYLCASSRMPTGYEQYFGPGTRLTVT.